This TCR beta chain was profiled in a study of beta chain features in type 1 diabetes. The study's findings and limits: The study found moderately but significantly shorter TCRB CDR3s in all four CD4+ subsets of Type 1 diabetes patients.

Blood was collected once per donor into heparin, averaging approximately 0.11 L. Stem cell-like memory, regulatory, central memory and naive CD4+ cells were sorted via CD45RO/CCR7/CD25/CD127/CD95/CD27. CDR1 SGHRS and CDR2 YFSETQ come from the germline V gene. V shed 2 bases, J shed 4 bases, and the junction held 4 bases outside the gene matches. This CDR3 contains 15 residues. On this clone: Its antigen is unidentified.

Expressed TCRB transcripts were sequenced after all isolated RNA was converted to cDNA. Data came from immunoSEQ multiplex PCR; TCRdb stores just in-frame clones and leaves some out. This repertoire shows around 41,000 clones, around 63% found once; its top ten account for about 1.6%. The chain has TRBV5-1 and TRBJ2-2, with 8 bases identical to TRBD1. This receptor was identified in a man aged 25 to 40 with type 1 diabetes. Some clones in this sample may be carry-over from other donors' samples. The sequenced material came from Tregs from blood. The CDR3 reads CASSLYRGSTGELFF. The DNA for the CDR3 is TGCGCCAGCAGCTTATACAGGGGGAGCACCGGGGAGCTGTTTTTT.